A single sample is the source of the 24 T cell receptor beta chains below, sequenced in a study of blood T cell repertoires in COVID-19. Clones were read by immunoSEQ multiplex PCR, and TCRdb kept only the in-frame ones, dropping some. The sample lists a few hundred thousand clones, roughly 88% occurring once. Sequencing was performed on PBMCs or T cells enriched from blood (not recorded which). The origin of the receptors is a woman aged 45-65 years with acute COVID-19.

The chain joins TRBV28 to TRBJ1-5, with D possibly TRBD1 on 5 matching bases. V shed 5 bases and J shed 5 bases, with 13 bases lying between them. The CDR3 contains 14 residues. In germline, CDR1 is MDHEN, CDR2 SYDVKM. Here the CDR3 reads CASSQGSGDQPQHF. The CDR3 nucleotides are TGTGCCAGCAGTCAGGGTAGTGGGGATCAGCCCCAGCATTTT.

V usage is TRBV7-8 and J usage is TRBJ1-4; 7 bases fit TRBD1. Looked up from germline, CDR1 is SGHVS and CDR2 is FQNEAQ. The CDR3 length is 17 residues. The V gene end was trimmed by 0 bases and the J gene end by 7 bases; junction bases not matched to a gene: 11. The CDR3 is CASSLAYPGQMGEKLFF. The CDR3 nucleotides are TGTGCCAGCAGCTTAGCTTATCCGGGACAGATGGGTGAAAAACTGTTTTTT. Supplemented by reference TRBV7-8 and TRBJ1-4, the full variable domain reads GAGVSQSPRYKVAKRGQDVALRCDPISGHVSLFWYQQALGQGPEFLTYFQNEAQLDKSGLPSDRFFAERPEGSVSTLKIQRTQQEDSAVYLCASSLAYPGQMGEKLFFGSGTQLSVL.

The rearrangement joins TRBV5-1 to TRBJ2-3, with D perhaps TRBD2 (6 bases). The length of the CDR3 is 14 residues. V was trimmed by 4 bases and J by 0 bases, leaving 9 bases between them. From germline, CDR1 is SGHRS and CDR2 YFSETQ. CDR3 protein: CASSVGTSTDTQYF. DNA of the CDR3: TGCGCCAGCAGCGTCGGGACTAGCACAGATACGCAGTATTTT.

The chain links TRBV4-3 to TRBJ2-3; D might be TRBD2 (5 bases). CDR1 LGHNA and CDR2 YSLEER come from the germline V gene. Trimming stripped 2 bases from V and 0 bases from J, with 9 bases between. This CDR3 has 15 residues. The CDR3 protein is CASSQLASSTDTQYF. In nucleotides, the CDR3 is TGCGCCAGCAGCCAACTAGCTTCTAGCACAGATACGCAGTATTTT.

The V call is TRBV9, the J call TRBJ2-5; D gene uncertain. Germline CDR1 SGDLS, CDR2 YYNGEE. This CDR3 has 13 amino acids. V dropped 4 bases and J dropped 2 bases, with 9 bases sitting between them. The CDR3 bases are TGTGCCAGCAGCTTAGGCCAGCAAGAGACCCAGTACTTC. Amino acids: CASSLGQQETQYF.

In its sample, this clone was seen once. The chain links TRBV11-2 to TRBJ2-2; 8 bases line up with TRBD2. V gave up 0 bases and J gave up 4 bases; unmatched junction bases: 10. CDR1 is SGHAT, CDR2 FQNNGV, per germline. This CDR3 is 18 amino acids long. CDR3 residues: CASSLDGLREVVTGELFF. The CDR3 nucleotides read TGTGCCAGCAGCTTAGACGGGTTGCGGGAGGTGGTCACCGGGGAGCTGTTTTTT.

The chain couples TRBV19 to TRBJ1-5, with 9 bases identical to TRBD1. Losses at the gene ends were 6 bases for V and 5 bases for J; bases not matched to a gene: 5. The CDR3 runs to 14 residues. Germline CDR1 is LNHDA and CDR2 is SQIVND (reference sequence). The CDR3 DNA follows: TGTGCCAGTAGAGCCGGGACAGGGTATCAGCCCCAGCATTTT. Its translation is CASRAGTGYQPQHF.

CDR3 coding DNA: TGTGCCAGCAGCTTAGGGCCCATCTTGGATGAGCAGTTCTTC. It encodes CASSLGPILDEQFF. V usage is TRBV7-8 and J usage is TRBJ2-1; D remains ambiguous. The CDR3 is 14 residues long. Looked up from germline, CDR1 is SGHVS and CDR2 is FQNEAQ. V gave up 1 base and J gave up 8 bases, with 12 bases separating them.

The chain has TRBV7-9 and TRBJ2-3; D unresolved. This CDR3 region has 14 residues. Trimming took off 1 base at V and 4 bases at J, with 9 bases between the two ends. CDR1 and CDR2 from the germline V gene are SEHNR and FQNEAQ (reference sequence). CDR3 protein: CASSLDLVADTQYF. The CDR3 DNA is TGTGCCAGCAGCTTAGACCTCGTAGCAGATACGCAGTATTTT.

V usage is TRBV3-1 (or the pseudogene TRBV3-2) and J usage is TRBJ2-2; D may be TRBD2 (6 bases). Germline V gene sequence: CDR1 LGHDT, CDR2 YNNKEL (reference sequence). Deletions cut 0 bases from V and 5 bases from J, with 10 bases between. The CDR3 covers 15 residues. CDR3 region: CASSQEGGVTGELFF. In nucleotides, the CDR3 is TGTGCCAGCAGCCAAGAAGGCGGGGTAACCGGGGAGCTGTTTTTT.

The V and J genes are TRBV6-5 and TRBJ1-5; maybe TRBD1 (6 bases). Trimming cost V 5 bases and J 6 bases, with 11 bases left between them. The germline gives CDR1 MNHEY, CDR2 SVGAGI. The CDR3 length is 13 residues. CDR3 coding DNA: TGTGCCAGCAGTCACGGACAGATTCAGCCCCAGCATTTT. Amino acid sequence: CASSHGQIQPQHF.

The CDR3 DNA reads TGTGCCAGCATCCTCTTAATGGGGAGTTTGACAGATACGCAGTATTTT. This translates into CASILLMGSLTDTQYF. The chain couples TRBV7-3 to TRBJ2-3; D is possibly TRBD2 (5 bases). CDR1 and CDR2 (germline): SGHTA, FQGTGA. The CDR3 covers 16 residues. The V gene lost 7 bases and the J gene lost 3 bases, with 20 bases spanning the gap.

The V and J genes are TRBV11-3 and TRBJ2-1; possible D gene TRBD2, 5 bases. V was cut by 1 base and J by 2 bases, with 9 bases left in between. The CDR3 length is 15 residues. From germline, CDR1 is SGHNT and CDR2 YENEEA. CDR3 amino acids: CASSLGGRTYNEQFF. As DNA, the CDR3 is TGTGCCAGCAGCTTAGGAGGGAGAACCTACAATGAGCAGTTCTTC.

This clone was detected a few times. The V gene is TRBV7-2, the J gene TRBJ1-5; D uncertain. Trimming took 4 bases from V and 0 from J, leaving 7 bases between them. Per the germline V gene, CDR1 is SGHTA and CDR2 is FQGNSA. This CDR3 comprises 14 residues. The CDR3 is CASSWRSSNQPQHF. CDR3 coding DNA: TGTGCCAGCAGCTGGAGATCTAGCAATCAGCCCCAGCATTTT.

This clone was found a few times. The chain has TRBV4-2 and TRBJ2-6; the D gene is possibly TRBD1 (5 bases). Germline V gene lookup returns CDR1 LGHNA and CDR2 YNFKEQ. Between the trimmed V and J ends, which lost 1 base and 0 bases, there was a span of 13 bases. The CDR3 consists of 18 residues. The CDR3 DNA reads TGTGCCAGCAGCCAAGTAGGGGTCTCCCCCTCTGGGGCCAACGTCCTGACTTTC. Amino acid sequence: CASSQVGVSPSGANVLTF.

The chain has TRBV5-1 and TRBJ2-5; D is possibly TRBD2 (6 bases). Germline V gene lookup returns CDR1 SGHRS and CDR2 YFSETQ. CDR3 length: 15 amino acids. V lost 5 bases to trimming and J lost 4 bases, with 18 bases between them. CDR3 nucleotides: TGCGCCAGCAGGCTAGGCCAGGGAGGCGGAGAGACCCAGTACTTC. Protein: CASRLGQGGGETQYF. Full variable domain (outside the CDR3, taken from reference TRBV5-1 and TRBJ2-5): KAGVTQTPRYLIKTRGQQVTLSCSPISGHRSVSWYQQTPGQGLQFLFEYFSETQRNKGNFPGRFSGRQFSNSRSEMNVSTLELGDSALYLCASRLGQGGGETQYFGPGTRLLVL.

The rearrangement links TRBV4-1 to TRBJ2-3; 11 positions agree with TRBD2. V lost 4 bases, J lost 2 bases, and 5 bases stayed unmatched. Germline-derived CDR1 and CDR2 are MGHRA and YSYEKL. This CDR3 has 16 amino acids. The CDR3 reads CASSRIAGGNTDTQYF. The CDR3 bases are TGCGCCAGCAGCCGAATAGCGGGAGGGAACACAGATACGCAGTATTTT.

The V and J genes are TRBV5-1 and TRBJ2-1, with 7 bases aligning to TRBD2. The CDR3 is 13 amino acids. Germline V CDR1 and CDR2: SGHRS, YFSETQ. V gave up 4 bases and J gave up 7 bases; unmatched junction bases: 5. CDR3 coding DNA: TGCGCCAGCAGCAATGGACTAGATAATGAGCAGTTCTTC. The encoded protein is CASSNGLDNEQFF.

The chain combines TRBV9 with TRBJ2-1; D might be TRBD2 (5 bases). Trimming took off 2 bases at V and 3 bases at J, with 12 bases between the two ends. The germline gives CDR1 SGDLS, CDR2 YYNGEE. The CDR3 runs 15 residues. CDR3 residues: CASSVDGVFYNEQFF. DNA for the CDR3: TGTGCCAGCAGCGTCGACGGGGTATTCTACAATGAGCAGTTCTTC.

This rearrangement joins TRBV19 to TRBJ2-2; 7 bases are a match to TRBD2. V shed 4 bases, J shed 0 bases, and the junction held 5 bases outside the gene matches. Germline V gene sequence: CDR1 LNHDA, CDR2 SQIVND (reference sequence). The CDR3 runs to 16 residues. CDR3 sequence: CASSTLGGTNTGELFF. The CDR3 bases are TGTGCCAGTAGTACCCTCGGGGGGACGAACACCGGGGAGCTGTTTTTT.

V and J are TRBV5-1 and TRBJ1-4, with 10 nucleotides matching TRBD1. The V gene end was trimmed by 5 bases and the J gene end by 7 bases; junction bases not matched to a gene: 2. Germline values: CDR1 SGHRS, CDR2 YFSETQ. CDR3 length: 13 amino acids. The CDR3 DNA sequence: TGCGCCAGCAGAAGGGACAGGGGTGAAAAACTGTTTTTT. Protein: CASRRDRGEKLFF.

The genes are TRBV7-9 and TRBJ2-5, with D possibly TRBD2 on 6 matching bases. The germline V gene has CDR1 SEHNR and CDR2 FQNEAQ (reference sequence). Trimming stripped 4 bases from V and 4 bases from J, with 16 bases between. CDR3 length: 15 amino acids. In DNA form, the CDR3 reads TGTGCCAGCAGCTCGCCGGGACTTCGATTAGAGACCCAGTACTTC. It encodes CASSSPGLRLETQYF.

The V and J genes are TRBV14 and TRBJ2-1, with TRBD2 matching over 13 bases. The J segment lost 1 base and the V segment lost 4 bases, leaving 16 bases of the junction unmatched. CDR3 size: 21 residues. CDR1 is SGHDN and CDR2 is FVKESK in the germline V gene. The CDR3 sequence is CASSPTWGLAGTFGSYNEQFF. The CDR3 nucleotides read TGTGCCAGCAGCCCGACCTGGGGACTAGCGGGGACCTTCGGATCCTACAATGAGCAGTTCTTC.

To note about this clone: Germline is not matched at one junction end, which may reflect a read error. The rearrangement joins TRBV7-7 to TRBJ2-2, with a possible D match to TRBD1 (6 bases). CDR1 is SSHAT, CDR2 FNYEAQ, per germline (reference sequence). The CDR3 spans 14 residues. For the CDR3, the DNA is TGTGCTAGCAGCTTGGGACACACCACCGGGGAGCTGTTTTTT. This translates into CASSLGHTTGELFF.